Listed below are T cell receptor beta chains from one sample, sequenced in a study of blood T cell repertoires in COVID-19. Assay used: immunoSEQ multiplex PCR; TCRdb lists only in-frame clones, some missing. The data hold fewer than 70,000 clones, with approximately 86% observed a single time. Input material: peripheral blood. The receptors originated from a woman in her fifties or sixties with acute or convalescent COVID-19. Each CDR3 is given with its conserved first and last residue. Each record gives: clone size, J gene, V gene, D gene, CDR3 DNA, CDR3 protein. A D gene is named only where the DNA matches it firmly. The size field is filled for only some rows; it gives once, few, many or a size class.

clone_size: once
j_call: TRBJ1-2
v_call: TRBV6-1
d_call: TRBD1
cdr3_nt: TGTGCCAGCAGTGAAAAGGTTTTCGGACAGGGAGGCTATGGCTACACCTTC
cdr3_aa: CASSEKVFGQGGYGYTF

clone_size: .
j_call: TRBJ1-5
v_call: TRBV6-1
d_call: .
cdr3_nt: TGTGCCAGCAGTGACCGGGGTAGAGTGGATCAGCCCCAGCATTTT
cdr3_aa: CASSDRGRVDQPQHF

clone_size: .
j_call: TRBJ2-7
v_call: TRBV20-1
d_call: .
cdr3_nt: TGCAGTGCTCAGTCCGTACACGAGCAGTACTTC
cdr3_aa: CSAQSVHEQYF

clone_size: .
j_call: TRBJ1-2
v_call: TRBV12-3/TRBV12-4
d_call: .
cdr3_nt: TGTGCCAGCAGTTTACGCGGGAGCTATGGCTACACCTTC
cdr3_aa: CASSLRGSYGYTF

clone_size: .
j_call: TRBJ2-3
v_call: TRBV19
d_call: .
cdr3_nt: TGTGCCAGTAACAACAGGGAGACAGATACGCAGTATTTT
cdr3_aa: CASNNRETDTQYF

clone_size: .
j_call: TRBJ2-2
v_call: TRBV10-2
d_call: .
cdr3_nt: TGCGCCAGCCAACAGTCCAGGGGAAACACCGGGGAGCTGTTTTTT
cdr3_aa: CASQQSRGNTGELFF

clone_size: .
j_call: TRBJ2-2
v_call: TRBV5-1
d_call: .
cdr3_nt: TGCGCCAGCAGCTTGGACGTACAGGGCACCGGGGAGCTGTTTTTT
cdr3_aa: CASSLDVQGTGELFF

clone_size: .
j_call: TRBJ2-5
v_call: TRBV29-1
d_call: .
cdr3_nt: TGCAGCGTTGACATCGCCGGAGGGGTTGAGACCCAGTACTTC
cdr3_aa: CSVDIAGGVETQYF

clone_size: .
j_call: TRBJ1-5
v_call: TRBV19
d_call: .
cdr3_nt: TGTGCCAGTAGTATCCAGGGGCGTACTAATCAGCCCCAGCATTTT
cdr3_aa: CASSIQGRTNQPQHF

clone_size: few
j_call: TRBJ1-3
v_call: TRBV11-2
d_call: TRBD1
cdr3_nt: TGTGCCAGCAGCTTAGTTGGGACAGGGACTGGAAACACCATATATTTT
cdr3_aa: CASSLVGTGTGNTIYF

clone_size: .
j_call: TRBJ2-4
v_call: TRBV3-1/TRBV3-2
d_call: TRBD2
cdr3_nt: TGTGCCAGCAGCCAACGGGGGGGGCCCCTAGCCAAAAACATTCAGTACTTC
cdr3_aa: CASSQRGGPLAKNIQYF

clone_size: .
j_call: TRBJ2-3
v_call: TRBV7-8
d_call: TRBD2
cdr3_nt: TGTGCCAGCAGCCTGATGCCAGCGGGAGCTGTCGCAGATACGCAGTATTTT
cdr3_aa: CASSLMPAGAVADTQYF

clone_size: once
j_call: TRBJ2-7
v_call: TRBV30
d_call: .
cdr3_nt: TGTGCCTGGAGCCCCCGGGTCTACGAGCAGTACTTC
cdr3_aa: CAWSPRVYEQYF

clone_size: .
j_call: TRBJ2-3
v_call: TRBV4-2
d_call: .
cdr3_nt: TGTGCCAGCAGCCATGGCTTTTCTAGCACAGATACGCAGTATTTT
cdr3_aa: CASSHGFSSTDTQYF

clone_size: .
j_call: TRBJ2-1
v_call: TRBV12-3/TRBV12-4
d_call: .
cdr3_nt: TGTGCCAGCAGTATCTCTAGCTCCACTGAGCAGTTCTTC
cdr3_aa: CASSISSSTEQFF

clone_size: .
j_call: TRBJ2-1
v_call: TRBV2
d_call: TRBD2
cdr3_nt: TGTGCCAGCAGTCCGACTAGCGGGAGTGGGTACAATGAGCAGTTCTTC
cdr3_aa: CASSPTSGSGYNEQFF

clone_size: few
j_call: TRBJ2-2
v_call: TRBV30
d_call: TRBD1
cdr3_nt: TGTGCCTGGAGTCACAGGGGGCAAAACACCGGGGAGCTGTTTTTT
cdr3_aa: CAWSHRGQNTGELFF

clone_size: .
j_call: TRBJ1-1
v_call: TRBV6-5
d_call: TRBD1
cdr3_nt: TGTGCCAGCAGTTATATAAACAGGGGAGTGAACACTGAAGCTTTCTTT
cdr3_aa: CASSYINRGVNTEAFF

clone_size: .
j_call: TRBJ1-2
v_call: TRBV28
d_call: TRBD1
cdr3_nt: TGTGCCAGCAGTTTAGTGGTACAGGGGACGATCGGCTACACCTTC
cdr3_aa: CASSLVVQGTIGYTF

clone_size: .
j_call: TRBJ1-4
v_call: TRBV30
d_call: .
cdr3_nt: TGTGCCTGGATGCGAGGGGGAGCGGCCGAGAATGAAAAACTGTTTTTT
cdr3_aa: CAWMRGGAAENEKLFF

clone_size: .
j_call: TRBJ2-3
v_call: TRBV24-1
d_call: .
cdr3_nt: TGTGCCACCAGTGGAGGAAACACAGATACGCAGTATTTT
cdr3_aa: CATSGGNTDTQYF

clone_size: .
j_call: TRBJ2-2
v_call: TRBV4-1
d_call: TRBD2
cdr3_nt: TGCGCCAGCAGCCGCCTAGCGGGAGTGAACACCGGGGAGCTGTTTTTT
cdr3_aa: CASSRLAGVNTGELFF

clone_size: once
j_call: TRBJ1-2
v_call: TRBV5-1
d_call: TRBD1
cdr3_nt: TGCGCCAGCAGCGGACAGGGGTATAGCTACACCTTC
cdr3_aa: CASSGQGYSYTF

clone_size: .
j_call: TRBJ2-3
v_call: TRBV27
d_call: TRBD2
cdr3_nt: TGTGCCAGCCGCCATTCCACTCTAGCGGGGGGCACAGATACGCAGTATTTT
cdr3_aa: CASRHSTLAGGTDTQYF